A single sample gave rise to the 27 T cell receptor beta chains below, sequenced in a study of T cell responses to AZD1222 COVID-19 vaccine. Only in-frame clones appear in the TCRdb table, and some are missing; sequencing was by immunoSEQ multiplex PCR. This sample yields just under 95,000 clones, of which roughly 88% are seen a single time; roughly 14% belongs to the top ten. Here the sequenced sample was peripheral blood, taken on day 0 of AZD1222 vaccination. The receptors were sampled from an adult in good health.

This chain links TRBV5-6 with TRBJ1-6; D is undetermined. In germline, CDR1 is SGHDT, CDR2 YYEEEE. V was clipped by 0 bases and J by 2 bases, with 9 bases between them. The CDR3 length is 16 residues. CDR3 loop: CASSLVWETYNSPLHF. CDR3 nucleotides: TGTGCCAGCAGCTTGGTATGGGAAACCTATAATTCACCCCTCCACTTT.

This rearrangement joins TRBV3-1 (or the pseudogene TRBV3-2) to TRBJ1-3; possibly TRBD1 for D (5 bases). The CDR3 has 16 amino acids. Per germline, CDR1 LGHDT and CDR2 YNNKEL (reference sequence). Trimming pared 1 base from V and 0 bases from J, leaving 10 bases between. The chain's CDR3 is CASSQVTGSSGNTIYF. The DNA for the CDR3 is TGTGCCAGCAGCCAAGTCACAGGAAGCTCTGGAAACACCATATATTTT.

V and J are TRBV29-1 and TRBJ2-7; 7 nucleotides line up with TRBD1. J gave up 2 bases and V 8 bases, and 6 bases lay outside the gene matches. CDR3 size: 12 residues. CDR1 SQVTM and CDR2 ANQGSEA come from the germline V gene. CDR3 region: CSFRDSPYEQYF. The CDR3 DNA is TGCAGCTTCCGGGACAGCCCCTACGAGCAGTACTTC.

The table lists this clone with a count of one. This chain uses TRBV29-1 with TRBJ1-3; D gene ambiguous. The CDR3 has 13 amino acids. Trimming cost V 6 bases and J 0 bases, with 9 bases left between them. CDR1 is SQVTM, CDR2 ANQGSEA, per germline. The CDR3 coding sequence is TGCAGCGTCTCGTCAAGCTCTGGAAACACCATATATTTT. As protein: CSVSSSSGNTIYF.

This chain's CDR3 is CSASLQANYGYTF. The CDR3, as DNA: TGCAGTGCTAGTCTACAGGCTAACTATGGCTACACCTTC. V usage is TRBV20-1 and J usage is TRBJ1-2, with a weak D call TRBD1 (5 bases). Germline V CDR1 and CDR2: DFQATT, SNEGSKA (reference sequence). The CDR3 is 13 amino acids. V was pared by 3 bases and J by 0 bases, with 8 bases between.

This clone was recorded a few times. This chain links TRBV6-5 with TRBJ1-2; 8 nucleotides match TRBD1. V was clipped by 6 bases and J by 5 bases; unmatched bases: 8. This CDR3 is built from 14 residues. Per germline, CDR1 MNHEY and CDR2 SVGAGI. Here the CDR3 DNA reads TGTGCCAGCAGGTGGCGGGACAGGTCGTATGGCTACACCTTC. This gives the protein CASRWRDRSYGYTF.

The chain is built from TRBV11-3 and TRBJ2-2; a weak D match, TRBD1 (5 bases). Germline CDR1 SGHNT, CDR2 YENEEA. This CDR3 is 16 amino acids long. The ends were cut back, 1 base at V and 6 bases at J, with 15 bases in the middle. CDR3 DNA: TGTGCCAGCAGCTTAGGAAGCCAGGGTCCGGCCGGGGAGCTGTTTTTT. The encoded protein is CASSLGSQGPAGELFF.

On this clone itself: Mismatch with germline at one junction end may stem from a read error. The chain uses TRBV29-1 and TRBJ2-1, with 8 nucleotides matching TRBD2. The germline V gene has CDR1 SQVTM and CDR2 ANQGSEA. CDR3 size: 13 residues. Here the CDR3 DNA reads TGCAGCGTTACCGGGGGGGCTCCCCTTATTTCGCTCTTC. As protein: CSVTGGAPLISLF.

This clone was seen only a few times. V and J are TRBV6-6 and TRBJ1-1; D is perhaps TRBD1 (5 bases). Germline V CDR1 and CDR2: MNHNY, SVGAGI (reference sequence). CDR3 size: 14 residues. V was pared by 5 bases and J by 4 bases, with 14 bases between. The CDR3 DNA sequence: TGTGCCAGCAGTGGGGGACGGTGGGGCACTGAAGCTTTCTTT. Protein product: CASSGGRWGTEAFF.

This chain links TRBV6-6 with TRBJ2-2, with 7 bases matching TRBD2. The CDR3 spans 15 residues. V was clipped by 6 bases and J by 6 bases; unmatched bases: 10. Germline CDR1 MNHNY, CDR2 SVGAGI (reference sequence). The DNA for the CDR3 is TGTGCCAGCAGCTTGCCGGGGGAGGGGCCCGGGGAGCTGTTTTTT. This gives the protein CASSLPGEGPGELFF.

The CDR3 sequence is CASSLRTGNNSPLHF. The CDR3 DNA reads TGTGCCAGCAGCTTGAGGACAGGAAATAATTCACCCCTCCACTTT. The chain combines TRBV5-8 with TRBJ1-6; 7 bases are shared with TRBD1. This CDR3 spans 15 amino acids. J gave up 5 bases and V 1 base, and 3 bases lay outside the gene matches. From germline, CDR1 is SGHTS and CDR2 YDEGEE.

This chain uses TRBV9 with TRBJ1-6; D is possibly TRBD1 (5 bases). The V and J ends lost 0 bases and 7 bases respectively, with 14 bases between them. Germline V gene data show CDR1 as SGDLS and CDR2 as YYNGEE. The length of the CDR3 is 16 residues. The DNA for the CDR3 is TGTGCCAGCAGCGTAGATATAGGGACGGGGAATTCACCCCTCCACTTT. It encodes CASSVDIGTGNSPLHF.

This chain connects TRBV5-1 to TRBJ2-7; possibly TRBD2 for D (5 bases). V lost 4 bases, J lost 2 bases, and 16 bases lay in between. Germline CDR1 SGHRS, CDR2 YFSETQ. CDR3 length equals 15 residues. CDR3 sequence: CASSPSGGRAYEQYF. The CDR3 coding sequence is TGCGCCAGCAGCCCCTCGGGCGGGCGAGCCTACGAGCAGTACTTC.

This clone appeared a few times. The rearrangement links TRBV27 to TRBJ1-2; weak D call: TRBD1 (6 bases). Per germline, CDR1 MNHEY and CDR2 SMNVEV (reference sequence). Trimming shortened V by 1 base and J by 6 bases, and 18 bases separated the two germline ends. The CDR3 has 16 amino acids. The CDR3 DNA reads TGTGCCAGCAGTTTATTAGTTGACGGGGGCGCGAATGGCTACACCTTC. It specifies CASSLLVDGGANGYTF.

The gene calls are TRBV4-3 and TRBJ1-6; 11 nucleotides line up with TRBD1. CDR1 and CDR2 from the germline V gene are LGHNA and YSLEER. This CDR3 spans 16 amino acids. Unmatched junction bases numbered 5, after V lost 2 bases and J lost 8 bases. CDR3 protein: CASSQSGQGVYSPLHF. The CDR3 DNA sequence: TGCGCCAGCAGCCAATCGGGACAGGGGGTTTATTCACCCCTCCACTTT.

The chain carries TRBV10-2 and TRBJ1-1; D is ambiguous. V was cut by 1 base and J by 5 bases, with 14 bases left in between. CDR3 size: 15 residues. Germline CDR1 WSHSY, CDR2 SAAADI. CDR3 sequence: CASSEFFSEITEAFF. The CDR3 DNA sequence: TGCGCCAGCAGTGAGTTCTTTTCGGAGATAACTGAAGCTTTCTTT.

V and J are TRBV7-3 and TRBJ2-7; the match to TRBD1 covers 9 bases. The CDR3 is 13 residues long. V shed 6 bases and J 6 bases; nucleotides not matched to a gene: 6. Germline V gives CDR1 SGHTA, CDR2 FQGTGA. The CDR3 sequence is CASSSGTGSEQYF. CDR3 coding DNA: TGTGCCAGCAGTTCCGGGACAGGGAGCGAGCAGTACTTC.

The chain's CDR3 is CASSLGGAGEQYF. CDR3 nucleotides: TGTGCCAGCAGTTTAGGGGGGGCAGGGGAGCAGTACTTC. The chain links TRBV28 to TRBJ2-7, with D perhaps matching TRBD2 (7 bases). The CDR3 is 13 residues long. Per the germline V gene, CDR1 is MDHEN and CDR2 is SYDVKM. The V gene lost 2 bases and the J gene lost 7 bases, with 12 bases spanning the gap.

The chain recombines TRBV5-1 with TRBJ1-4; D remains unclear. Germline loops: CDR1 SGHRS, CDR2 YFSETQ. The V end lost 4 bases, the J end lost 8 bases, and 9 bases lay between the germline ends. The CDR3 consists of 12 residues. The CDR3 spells CASSLTREKLFF. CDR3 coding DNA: TGCGCCAGCAGCCTGACGAGGGAAAAACTGTTTTTT.

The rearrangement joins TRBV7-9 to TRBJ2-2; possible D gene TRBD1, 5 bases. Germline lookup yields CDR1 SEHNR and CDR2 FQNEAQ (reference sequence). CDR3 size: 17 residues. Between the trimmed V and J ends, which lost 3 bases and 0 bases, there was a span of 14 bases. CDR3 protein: CASSFRTGDANTGELFF. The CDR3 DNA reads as TGTGCCAGCAGCTTCAGAACAGGCGATGCGAACACCGGGGAGCTGTTTTTT.

CDR3 DNA: TGTGCCAGCTCACCGAACCAAGAGACCCAGTACTTC. Protein: CASSPNQETQYF. The V and J genes are TRBV18 and TRBJ2-5; the D is unclear. The V gene lost 3 bases and the J gene lost 0 bases, with 2 bases spanning the gap. The V gene's germline CDR1 is KGHSH and CDR2 LQKENI. This CDR3 is 12 amino acids long.

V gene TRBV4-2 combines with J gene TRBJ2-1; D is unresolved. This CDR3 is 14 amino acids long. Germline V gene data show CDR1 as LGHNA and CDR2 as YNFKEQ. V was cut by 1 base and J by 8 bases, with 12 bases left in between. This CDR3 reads CASSQAQARDEQFF. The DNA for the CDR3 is TGTGCCAGCAGCCAAGCCCAGGCACGGGATGAGCAGTTCTTC.

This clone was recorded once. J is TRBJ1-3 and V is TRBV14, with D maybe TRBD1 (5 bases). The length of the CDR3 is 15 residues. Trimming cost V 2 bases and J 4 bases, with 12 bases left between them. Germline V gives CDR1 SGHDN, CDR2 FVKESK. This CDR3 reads CASSQTTWGGNTIYF. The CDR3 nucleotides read TGTGCCAGCAGCCAAACCACGTGGGGGGGAAACACCATATATTTT.

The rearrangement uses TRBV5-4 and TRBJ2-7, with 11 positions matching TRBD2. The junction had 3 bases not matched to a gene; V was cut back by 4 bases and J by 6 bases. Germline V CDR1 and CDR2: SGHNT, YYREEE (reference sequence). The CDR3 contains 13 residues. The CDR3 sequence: CASSLAGGAEQYF. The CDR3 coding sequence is TGTGCCAGCAGCCTAGCGGGGGGCGCCGAGCAGTACTTC.

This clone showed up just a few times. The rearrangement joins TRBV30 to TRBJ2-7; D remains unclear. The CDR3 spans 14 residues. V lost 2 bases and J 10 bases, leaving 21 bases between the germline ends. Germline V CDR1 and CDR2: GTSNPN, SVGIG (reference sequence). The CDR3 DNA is TGTGCCTGGAGTTTCGGTCCCTCTTTCCTCGATCAGTACTTC. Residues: CAWSFGPSFLDQYF.

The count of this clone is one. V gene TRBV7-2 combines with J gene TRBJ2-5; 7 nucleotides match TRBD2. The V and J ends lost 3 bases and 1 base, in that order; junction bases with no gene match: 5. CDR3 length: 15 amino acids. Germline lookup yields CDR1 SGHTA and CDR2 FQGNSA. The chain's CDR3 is CASSFNAGVQETQYF. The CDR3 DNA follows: TGTGCCAGCAGCTTTAATGCGGGGGTCCAAGAGACCCAGTACTTC.

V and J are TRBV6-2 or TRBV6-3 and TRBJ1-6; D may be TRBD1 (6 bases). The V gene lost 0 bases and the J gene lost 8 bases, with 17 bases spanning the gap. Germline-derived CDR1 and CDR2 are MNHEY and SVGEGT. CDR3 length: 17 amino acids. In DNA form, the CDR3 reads TGTGCCAGCAGTTACTCGACTCTGGGACAAAGGGATTCACCCCTCCACTTT. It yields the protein CASSYSTLGQRDSPLHF.